This TCR beta chain emerged from a study of shared clonotypes between healthy human individuals. The naive CD8 fraction comprised CD45RO-negative cells positively selected for CCR7 and excluded terminally differentiated effector memory CD45RA+ cells. Regarding the study as a whole: Donor clonotype sharing was expected to depend on sequencing depth.

The assay ran at deep level. Some clones are missing from TCRdb's copy, which holds only in-frame ones; the method was immunoSEQ multiplex PCR. The table lists millions of clones, about 94% of them singletons. The CDR3 consists of 16 residues. Germline V gives CDR1 MNHEY, CDR2 SMNVEV (reference sequence). V shed 5 bases and J 1 base; nucleotides not matched to a gene: 7. Concerning this clone: What it binds is unknown.

Sequencing was done on a sample of naive CD8+ T cells sorted from blood. The chain employs TRBV27 and TRBJ2-7; 11 nucleotides match TRBD2. The sequence derives from a man between 18 and 29 years old in good health. Here the CDR3 DNA reads TGTGCCAGCAGTCCGACGGCTAGCGGGAGGTCCTACGAGCAGTACTTC. Protein sequence: CASSPTASGRSYEQYF.